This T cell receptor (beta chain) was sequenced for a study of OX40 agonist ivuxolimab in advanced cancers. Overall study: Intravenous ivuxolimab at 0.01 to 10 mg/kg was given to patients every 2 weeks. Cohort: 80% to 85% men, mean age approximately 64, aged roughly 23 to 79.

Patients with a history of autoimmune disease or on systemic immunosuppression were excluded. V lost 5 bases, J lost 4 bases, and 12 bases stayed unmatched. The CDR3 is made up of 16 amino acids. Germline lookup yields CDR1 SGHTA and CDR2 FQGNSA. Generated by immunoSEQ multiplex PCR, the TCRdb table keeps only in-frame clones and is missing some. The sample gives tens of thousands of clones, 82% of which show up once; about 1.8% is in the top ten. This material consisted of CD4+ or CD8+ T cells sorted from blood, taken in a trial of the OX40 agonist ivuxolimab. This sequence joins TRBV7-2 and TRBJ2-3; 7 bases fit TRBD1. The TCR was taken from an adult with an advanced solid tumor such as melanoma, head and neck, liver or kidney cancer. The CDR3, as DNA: TGTGCCAGCAGCGTCAGACAGGGAATGAGGGCAGATACGCAGTATTTT. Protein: CASSVRQGMRADTQYF.